The subject of this entry is one T cell receptor (beta chain). Its antigen remains unidentified. Some clones are missing from TCRdb's copy, which holds only in-frame ones; the method was immunoSEQ multiplex PCR. Of 250,000 to 400,000 clones detected, around 90% appear once; the ten largest clones hold approximately 0.96%. This specimen comes from a study of cytomegalovirus exposure and HLA in healthy donors. General study findings and limits: Associated with cytomegalovirus, according to the listing, were 150 to 200 TCR beta chains. Both high specificity and high sensitivity reportedly marked the classifier's diagnosis of cytomegalovirus status.

CDR3 length: 15 residues. CDR1 is LNHDA, CDR2 SQIVND, per germline (reference sequence). V lost 1 base to trimming and J lost 3 bases, with 7 bases between them. The sequenced sample was PBMCs. The receptor's source is a man aged 25 to 40 in good health and CMV-seronegative. V usage is TRBV19 and J usage is TRBJ1-6; D gene ambiguous. CDR3 in DNA: TGTGCCAGTAGTATAGTTGCAGGCTATAATTCACCCCTCCACTTT. It translates to CASSIVAGYNSPLHF.